Listed below are T cell receptor beta chains from one sample, sequenced in a study of cytomegalovirus exposure and HLA in healthy donors. Libraries were prepared by immunoSEQ multiplex PCR; TCRdb keeps only in-frame clonotypes and omits some of them. The data show over 100,000 clones, with around 66% seen just once and more than 6.5% held by the top ten. The specimen sequenced was PBMCs. The receptors were sampled from a woman in her thirties or forties in good health and CMV-seropositive. Each CDR3 is given without its conserved first and last residue.

v_call cdr3_aa
TRBV30 AWSILREQY
TRBV30 AWSVDRGFSPLH
TRBV7-2 ASSRDRAATEAF
TRBV4-2 ASSQDRVSYNEQF
TRBV27 ASSRGISYEQY
TRBV7-3 ASSVHGTGDGNEQF
TRBV9 ASSEPDSTRPAF
TRBV10-2 ASSDWDTTYEQY
TRBV4-1 ASSQEQGYGYT
TRBV19 ASRTGMTGELF
TRBV5-6 ASSTPGQGRTEAF
TRBV9 ASSAGQGPGNTEAF
TRBV6-1 ASRTVNTEAF
TRBV7-9 ASSLARTASFEGYT
TRBV11-2 AGSIGTVYEQY
TRBV7-9 ASSLAGINSGAF
TRBV18 ASSPLPTENGYT
TRBV6-5 ASSDRWGTDTQY
TRBV28 ASSSPGLAGGGTDTQY
TRBV21-1 ASSSRPGRDRNTEAF
TRBV7-3 ASSSLGTNEQF
TRBV11-3 ASTLIAGGTEAF
TRBV25-1 ASSELGWRGKLF
TRBV5-1 ASSLDRVNGYT
TRBV18 ASSPRTGANQPQH
TRBV7-2 ASSPTVHSNQPQH
TRBV4-2 ASSQDGRGGGYT
TRBV27 ASSFLSGRANQPQH
TRBV5-6 ASSRGHVSGNTIY
TRBV6-4 ASSDSKASQGGRGYP
TRBV28 ASVWREGPVEDTQY
TRBV25-1 ASTPPDRLGEQF
TRBV30 AQDRGGEKLF
TRBV27 ASSFSREGPYNEQF
TRBV6-5 ASSYGGGAIGELF
TRBV6-5 ASSYYPREEEY
TRBV7-6 ASSSGTGDVNTEAF
TRBV27 ASSLGPNSPLH
TRBV28 ASITDRGWPEAF
TRBV30 AWSPGQPNSPLH
TRBV27 ASRSTGGRNYGYT
TRBV6-1 ASSEATDMNQPQH